The 18 T cell receptor beta chains in this list originate from one sample, sequenced in a study of monozygotic twins with inflammatory bowel disease. TCRdb reprocessed the 5' RACE reads and reports one entry per CDR3 protein, with no DNA. The sample table sets out under 150,000 distinct CDR3 sequences. Sequenced material: blood. The receptors were gathered from a human donor with ulcerative colitis or Crohn's disease, or a healthy co-twin of an affected twin (not recorded which).

V and J are TRBV20-1 and TRBJ2-7. CDR1 and CDR2 (germline): DFQATT, SNEGSKA (reference sequence). The CDR3 sequence is 14 residues long. The CDR3: CSASTWDKIYEQYF.

J is TRBJ1-1 and V is TRBV5-1. The CDR3 contains 15 residues. Germline CDR1 is SGHRS and CDR2 is YFSETQ. CDR3 region: CASSLSAASNTEAFF.

This CDR3 is CASSPPNPYEQYF. This chain joins TRBV4-1 and TRBJ2-7; with no DNA, the TCRdb D assignment of TRBD1 cannot be verified. The CDR3 length is 13 residues. Per germline, CDR1 MGHRA and CDR2 YSYEKL.

The chain carries TRBV10-3 and TRBJ2-2. CDR3 size: 12 residues. Germline V gives CDR1 ENHRY, CDR2 SYGVKD. CDR3 amino acids: CAISENPGELFF.

The chain couples TRBV15 to TRBJ2-1; TCRdb outputs TRBD2, but without DNA this stays unchecked. The CDR3 covers 14 residues. CDR1 is LNHNV, CDR2 YYDKDF, per germline (reference sequence). Here the CDR3 reads CAISGGASCNEQFF.

The CDR3 spells CASSQAGTGGQPQHF. The gene calls are TRBV4-2 and TRBJ1-5; the D gene TCRdb calls, TRBD1, cannot be checked with no DNA. The germline V gene has CDR1 LGHNA and CDR2 YNFKEQ. There are 15 residues in the CDR3.

CDR3 residues: CASSPPGQGPREQFF. The chain carries TRBV7-6 and TRBJ2-1; TCRdb calls TRBD1, which cannot be checked without DNA. The CDR3 length is 15 residues. Per the germline V gene, CDR1 is SGHVS and CDR2 is FNYEAQ.

V usage is TRBV5-1 and J usage is TRBJ2-2; the TCRdb call, TRBD1, lacks DNA for checking. Germline CDR1 and CDR2: SGHRS and YFSETQ. The CDR3 is 16 amino acids. The chain's CDR3 is CASSLARGDGTGELFF.

This chain links TRBV30 with TRBJ2-1; TCRdb lists TRBD2, though no DNA is available to test this call. The CDR3 has 16 amino acids. Germline values: CDR1 GTSNPN, CDR2 SVGIG (reference sequence). The CDR3 protein is CAWNPAVRRSYNEQFF.

V gene TRBV6-5 combines with J gene TRBJ2-1; TCRdb outputs TRBD2, but without DNA this stays unchecked. CDR1 MNHEY and CDR2 SVGAGI come from the germline V gene. The CDR3 is made up of 13 amino acids. The CDR3 protein is CASSYSSGSEQFF.

The chain uses TRBV4-2 and TRBJ2-3; TCRdb lists TRBD1, though no DNA is available to test this call. The CDR3 is 17 amino acids. The germline CDR1 and CDR2 sequences are LGHNA and YNFKEQ. The CDR3 loop reads CASSQDPAGAFTDTQYF.

V and J are TRBV5-1 and TRBJ1-4; the TRBD1 assignment by TCRdb is unverifiable without DNA. Germline V gene data show CDR1 as SGHRS and CDR2 as YFSETQ. This CDR3 has 14 amino acids. CDR3 sequence reads: CASTRDSTNEKLFF.

The chain links TRBV5-5 to TRBJ2-7; the TCRdb call, TRBD2, lacks DNA for checking. The CDR3 runs 15 residues. Germline loops: CDR1 SGHKS, CDR2 YYEKEE (reference sequence). CDR3 loop: CASSFSVAGEYEQYF.

This rearrangement joins TRBV11-2 to TRBJ2-1; the TRBD2 assignment by TCRdb is unverifiable without DNA. CDR1 is SGHAT and CDR2 is FQNNGV in the germline V gene. There are 15 residues in the CDR3. CDR3 in amino acids: CASSLVPTSGGEQFF. The complete variable domain, with remaining parts taken from reference TRBV11-2 and TRBJ2-1, reads EAGVAQSPRYKIIEKRQSVAFWCNPISGHATLYWYQQILGQGPKLLIQFQNNGVVDDSQLPKDRFSAERLKGVDSTLKIQPAKLEDSAVYLCASSLVPTSGGEQFFGPGTRLTVL.

The chain couples TRBV6-4 to TRBJ2-1; TCRdb gives TRBD2 as the D gene, but with no DNA this cannot be confirmed. Germline CDR1 MRHNA, CDR2 SNTAGT. The length of the CDR3 is 16 residues. The CDR3 loop is CASSDSTSGGGNEQFF.

This chain connects TRBV11-1 to TRBJ1-1; TCRdb picks TRBD1, but there is no DNA to check that call. Germline V gene data show CDR1 as SGHAT and CDR2 as FQDESV (reference sequence). The CDR3 length is 12 residues. The CDR3: CASHGGLPQAFF.

The chain combines TRBV28 with TRBJ1-5; without DNA, the TCRdb call of TRBD1 cannot be checked. This CDR3 has 15 residues. Germline assignment: CDR1 MDHEN and CDR2 SYDVKM. CDR3 amino acids: CASSLRGRYNQPQHF.

This sequence joins TRBV5-1 and TRBJ2-5. The CDR3 sequence is 13 residues long. CDR1 is SGHRS and CDR2 is YFSETQ in the germline V gene. The CDR3 loop reads CASSNGAEETQYF.